The rows below give T cell receptor beta chains drawn from one sample of a study of blood T cells in healthy people across ages. TCRdb reanalysed the 5' RACE reads using MiXCR and keeps one entry per CDR3 protein. The profile shows some 920,000 distinct CDR3 sequences, roughly half of them singletons. Sequenced sample: blood. These receptors came from a woman in her sixties in good health. Each CDR3 is given with its conserved first and last residue. A D gene is named only where the DNA matches it firmly. For some rows the clone size is stated as once, few or many, or as a class when expanded; others skip it.

V gene: TRBV4-1
clone size: few
D gene: .
J gene: TRBJ2-7
CDR3 protein: CASSQRWRAGEQYF
CDR3 DNA: TGCGCCAGCAGCCAACGATGGAGGGCCGGCGAGCAGTACTTC

V gene: TRBV4-2
clone size: few
D gene: .
J gene: TRBJ2-3
CDR3 protein: CASSGFLRRTKNTDTQYF
CDR3 DNA: TGTGCCAGCAGTGGGTTTCTTCGACGGACTAAAAACACAGATACGCAGTATTTT

V gene: TRBV7-2
clone size: many
D gene: .
J gene: TRBJ2-5
CDR3 protein: CASSLGTQETQYF
CDR3 DNA: TGTGCCAGCAGCTTAGGGACTCAAGAGACCCAGTACTTC

V gene: TRBV4-2
clone size: few
D gene: .
J gene: TRBJ1-6
CDR3 protein: CASSQFSLRGSGNSPLHF
CDR3 DNA: TGTGCCAGCAGCCAATTCAGCCTGCGAGGGAGTGGAAATTCACCCCTCCACTTT

V gene: TRBV6-2/TRBV6-3
clone size: many
D gene: TRBD2
J gene: TRBJ2-5
CDR3 protein: CAIEGVASGSMETQYF
CDR3 DNA: TGTGCCATCGAGGGGGTCGCTAGCGGGAGTATGGAGACCCAGTACTTC

V gene: TRBV3-1
clone size: .
D gene: .
J gene: TRBJ2-5
CDR3 protein: CASSQDPRQKYQETQYF
CDR3 DNA: TGTGCCAGCAGCCAAGATCCCCGGCAGAAGTACCAAGAGACCCAGTACTTC

V gene: TRBV28
clone size: few
D gene: .
J gene: TRBJ2-4
CDR3 protein: CASSPRGTAKNIQYF
CDR3 DNA: TGTGCCAGCAGTCCCCGAGGCACAGCCAAAAACATTCAGTACTTC

V gene: TRBV30
clone size: .
D gene: .
J gene: TRBJ2-3
CDR3 protein: CAWSTGELSTDTQYF
CDR3 DNA: TGTGCCTGGAGTACGGGAGAACTGAGCACAGATACGCAGTATTTT

V gene: TRBV4-2
clone size: .
D gene: TRBD1
J gene: TRBJ1-5
CDR3 protein: CASSQGGGDNQPQHF
CDR3 DNA: TGTGCCAGCAGCCAAGGAGGGGGCGACAATCAGCCCCAGCATTTT

V gene: TRBV7-2
clone size: .
D gene: TRBD2
J gene: TRBJ2-7
CDR3 protein: CASSRTRFLILAVYEQYF
CDR3 DNA: TGTGCCAGCAGCCGTACACGTTTCCTAATACTAGCGGTCTACGAGCAGTACTTC

V gene: TRBV6-1
clone size: .
D gene: .
J gene: TRBJ2-4
CDR3 protein: CASSEALYVQLAKNIQYF
CDR3 DNA: TGTGCCAGCAGTGAAGCGTTGTATGTGCAACTAGCCAAAAACATTCAGTACTTC

V gene: TRBV20-1
clone size: .
D gene: .
J gene: TRBJ2-1
CDR3 protein: CSAGGGGHNEQFF
CDR3 DNA: TGCAGTGCTGGGGGAGGGGGGCACAATGAGCAGTTCTTC

V gene: TRBV14
clone size: many
D gene: .
J gene: TRBJ1-2
CDR3 protein: CASSHTRAGYTF
CDR3 DNA: TGTGCCAGCAGCCACACGCGGGCTGGCTACACCTTC

V gene: TRBV12-3/TRBV12-4
clone size: .
D gene: TRBD2
J gene: TRBJ2-1
CDR3 protein: CASITGGRDEQFF
CDR3 DNA: TGTGCCAGCATTACGGGTGGGAGGGATGAGCAGTTCTTC

V gene: TRBV6-2/TRBV6-3
clone size: .
D gene: .
J gene: TRBJ2-2
CDR3 protein: CASSYSLTATGELFF
CDR3 DNA: TGTGCCAGCAGTTACTCCTTGACGGCCACCGGGGAGCTGTTTTTT

V gene: TRBV29-1
clone size: .
D gene: TRBD1
J gene: TRBJ2-3
CDR3 protein: CSVGGGADTDTQYF
CDR3 DNA: TGCAGCGTTGGAGGGGGCGCAGACACAGATACGCAGTATTTT